This record concerns one T cell receptor (beta chain) sequence. This sample was taken from a study of CDR3 diversity in severe acne. This CDR3 contains 15 residues. The J segment lost 5 bases and the V segment lost 2 bases, leaving 7 bases of the junction unmatched. The germline gives CDR1 DFQATT, CDR2 SNEGSKA (reference sequence). TCRdb re-derived calls from the PCR reads in MiXCR, one entry per CDR3 protein. This sample carries under 95,000 distinct CDR3 sequences, 48% of them seen once, and the ten largest clones take around 10%. This sequence originates from a male donor in good health, serving as a control. The genes are TRBV20-1 and TRBJ2-5, with 11 bases that match TRBD2. The sample comprised blood. The CDR3 is CSARLAGGPGETQYF. The CDR3 DNA sequence: TGCAGTGCTAGATTAGCGGGGGGGCCGGGGGAGACCCAGTACTTC.